Sequencing of this T cell receptor beta chain was carried out in a study of blood T cells in healthy people across ages. Germline V lookup: CDR1 SQVTM, CDR2 ANQGSEA. This CDR3 has 14 residues. The J segment lost 5 bases and the V segment lost 5 bases, leaving 4 bases of the junction unmatched. A sample-barcoded 5' primer and a J-beta primer mix were used in a second PCR of roughly 7 to 11 cycles. Unique molecular identifiers of 12 random nucleotides labeled each cDNA. A single record per CDR3 protein comes from TCRdb applying MiXCR to the 5' RACE reads. This sample has about a million distinct CDR3 sequences, with 35% to 40% found just once.

The receptor comes from a man younger than 30 in good health. This chain joins TRBV29-1 and TRBJ2-2; 11 nucleotides agree with TRBD1. Sequenced sample: blood. DNA for the CDR3: TGCAGCGTTAGGACAGGGGGCGTTACCGGGGAGCTGTTTTTT. Residues: CSVRTGGVTGELFF.